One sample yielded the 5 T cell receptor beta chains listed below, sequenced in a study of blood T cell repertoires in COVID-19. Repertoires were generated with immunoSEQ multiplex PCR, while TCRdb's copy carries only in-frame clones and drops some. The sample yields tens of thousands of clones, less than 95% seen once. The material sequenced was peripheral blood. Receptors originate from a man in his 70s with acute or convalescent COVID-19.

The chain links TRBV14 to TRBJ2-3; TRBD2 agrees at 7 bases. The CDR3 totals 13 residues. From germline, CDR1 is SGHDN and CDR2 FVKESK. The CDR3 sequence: CAVAGASPDTQYF. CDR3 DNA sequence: TGTGCAGTCGCGGGAGCCTCTCCAGATACGCAGTATTTT. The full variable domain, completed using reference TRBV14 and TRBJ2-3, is EAGVTQFPSHSVIEKGQTVTLRCDPISGHDNLYWYRRVMGKEIKFLLHFVKESKQDESGMPNNRFLAERTGGTYSTLKVQPAELEDSGVYFCAVAGASPDTQYFGPGTRLTVL.

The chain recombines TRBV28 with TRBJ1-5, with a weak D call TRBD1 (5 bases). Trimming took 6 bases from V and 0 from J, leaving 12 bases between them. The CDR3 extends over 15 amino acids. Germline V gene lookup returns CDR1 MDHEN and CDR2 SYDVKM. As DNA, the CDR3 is TGTGCCAGCAGCCGCCGGGGGAGTAGCAATCAGCCCCAGCATTTT. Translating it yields CASSRRGSSNQPQHF.

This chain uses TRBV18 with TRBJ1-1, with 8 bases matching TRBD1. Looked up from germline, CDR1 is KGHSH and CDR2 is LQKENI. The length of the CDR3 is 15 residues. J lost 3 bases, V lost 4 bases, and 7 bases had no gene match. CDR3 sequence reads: CASSQTTGGHTEAFF. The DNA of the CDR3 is TGTGCCAGCTCACAGACTACAGGGGGTCACACTGAAGCTTTCTTT.

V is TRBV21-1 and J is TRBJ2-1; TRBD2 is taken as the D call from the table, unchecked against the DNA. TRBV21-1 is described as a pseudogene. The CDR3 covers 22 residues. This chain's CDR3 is CASSAPPRLAGERVSSYNEQFF. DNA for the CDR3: TGTGCCAGCAGCGCCCCCCCTCGACTAGCGGGAGAGAGGGTAAGCTCCTACAATGAGCAGTTCTTC.

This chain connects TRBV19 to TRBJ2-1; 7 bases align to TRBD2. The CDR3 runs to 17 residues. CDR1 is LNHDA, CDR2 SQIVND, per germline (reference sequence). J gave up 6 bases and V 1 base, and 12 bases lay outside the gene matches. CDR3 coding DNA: TGTGCCAGTAGTATAGTGGGGAGGGCACTCGTCCCCAATGAGCAGTTCTTC. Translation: CASSIVGRALVPNEQFF.